Listed here are 10 T cell receptor beta chains from one sample, sequenced in a study of blood T cell repertoires in COVID-19. Assay: immunoSEQ multiplex PCR; the TCRdb copy retains only in-frame clones and omits some. The sample consists of 150,000 to 200,000 clones, roughly 80% of them appearing once. The sequencing input was peripheral blood. All receptors come from an elderly woman with acute or convalescent COVID-19.

The V gene is TRBV5-8, the J gene TRBJ1-3, with a possible D match to TRBD1 (5 bases). Trimming cost V 3 bases and J 4 bases, with 14 bases left between them. CDR1 is SGHTS, CDR2 YDEGEE, per germline. CDR3 length equals 15 residues. The CDR3 protein is CASSWSGARGNTIYF. CDR3 nucleotides: TGTGCCAGCAGCTGGAGCGGGGCCCGAGGAAACACCATATATTTT.

The V and J genes are TRBV6-2 or TRBV6-3 and TRBJ1-4; 7 bases map to TRBD1. The germline V gene encodes CDR1 MNHEY and CDR2 SVGEGT. This CDR3 is built from 15 residues. V shed 5 bases and J 8 bases; nucleotides not matched to a gene: 11. This CDR3 is CASSAQQGGGEKLFF. Here the CDR3 DNA reads TGTGCCAGCAGTGCCCAACAAGGGGGCGGAGAAAAACTGTTTTTT.

This clone showed up just a few times. V usage is TRBV6-5 and J usage is TRBJ1-6, with 11 bases matching TRBD1. The CDR3 contains 16 residues. Unmatched junction bases numbered 7, after V lost 3 bases and J lost 9 bases. Germline V gene sequence: CDR1 MNHEY, CDR2 SVGAGI. The CDR3 sequence is CASSYGQGAVSSPLHF. CDR3 coding DNA: TGTGCCAGCAGTTATGGACAGGGGGCGGTGAGTTCACCCCTCCACTTT.

The genes are TRBV2 and TRBJ2-5; D gene uncertain. The germline gives CDR1 SNHLY, CDR2 FYNNEI. This CDR3 spans 15 amino acids. V was cut by 2 bases and J by 2 bases, with 12 bases left in between. The CDR3 bases are TGTGCCAGCAGTGAAAACAGCCAACAACAAGAGACCCAGTACTTC. This codes for CASSENSQQQETQYF.

The genes are TRBV6-5 and TRBJ1-2, with D possibly matching TRBD1 (5 bases). The CDR3 consists of 12 residues. Trimming cost V 7 bases and J 8 bases, with 14 bases left between them. Germline loops: CDR1 MNHEY, CDR2 SVGAGI. The CDR3 sequence is CASITFGGGYTF. CDR3 nucleotides: TGTGCCAGCATCACATTCGGGGGAGGCTACACCTTC.

This clone was detected only a few times. V usage is TRBV5-5 and J usage is TRBJ1-3, with TRBD1 matching over 7 bases. V shed 4 bases and J 11 bases; nucleotides not matched to a gene: 15. Germline V gene data show CDR1 as SGHKS and CDR2 as YYEKEE (reference sequence). This CDR3 comprises 15 residues. This CDR3 is CASSREGTVLRPIYF. The CDR3, as DNA: TGTGCCAGCAGCCGTGAAGGGACAGTACTACGCCCCATATATTTT.

A single count supports this clone. V is TRBV19 and J is TRBJ1-6; 8 bases line up with TRBD1. V gave up 4 bases and J gave up 7 bases; unmatched junction bases: 3. Germline CDR1 reads LNHDA; CDR2 reads SQIVND (reference sequence). The CDR3 is 14 amino acids. This CDR3 is CASSTGTGNSPLHF. As DNA, the CDR3 is TGTGCCAGTAGTACCGGGACAGGCAATTCACCCCTCCACTTT.

The DNA of the CDR3 is TGTGCCAGTAGTGCAGGGGGACTGGCTGGCTACACCTTC. It encodes CASSAGGLAGYTF. This chain uses TRBV19 with TRBJ1-2; 7 bases agree with TRBD1. The V gene's germline CDR1 is LNHDA and CDR2 SQIVND (reference sequence). V lost 5 bases, J lost 7 bases, and 7 bases stayed unmatched. The CDR3 covers 13 residues.

The CDR3 nucleotides read TGTGCCAGCTCTCTCCAGGGGGTAGTCACTGAAGCTTTCTTT. Translating gives CASSLQGVVTEAFF. The rearrangement uses TRBV18 and TRBJ1-1, with TRBD1 matching 7 bases. Trimming at V came to 6 bases and at J to 4 bases, leaving 8 bases not matched to a gene. The germline CDR1 and CDR2 sequences are KGHSH and LQKENI. This CDR3 region has 14 residues.

The chain links TRBV15 to TRBJ2-2; D is uncertain. V dropped 0 bases and J dropped 5 bases, with 4 bases sitting between them. In germline, CDR1 is LNHNV, CDR2 YYDKDF (reference sequence). CDR3 length equals 13 residues. The CDR3 here is CATSRDLTGELFF. In DNA form, the CDR3 reads TGTGCCACCAGCAGAGATCTTACCGGGGAGCTGTTTTTT. The complete variable domain, with remaining parts taken from reference TRBV15 and TRBJ2-2, reads DAMVIQNPRYQVTQFGKPVTLSCSQTLNHNVMYWYQQKSSQAPKLLFHYYDKDFNNEADTPDNFQSRRPNTSFCFLDIRSPGLGDTAMYLCATSRDLTGELFFGEGSRLTVL.